Shown below are 32 T cell receptor beta chains from a single sample sequenced in a study of patients and donors after allogeneic stem cell transplantation. TCRdb called the RT-PCR reads again in MiXCR, with one record for every CDR3 protein. The sample yields roughly 880,000 distinct CDR3 sequences, approximately 18% seen once. Sequencing used blood, either unsorted or a sorted T cell fraction (not recorded which). The source is a human donor who was either an allogeneic HSCT recipient or a stem cell or donor lymphocyte infusion donor (not recorded which). It is not recorded whose cells these are; they may come from a transplant donor.

J is TRBJ1-1 and V is TRBV7-6; TRBD1 is a possible D gene (6 bases). The V end lost 5 bases, the J end lost 1 base, and 11 bases lay between the germline ends. Germline CDR1 reads SGHVS; CDR2 reads FNYEAQ. The CDR3 length is 14 residues. The CDR3 loop reads CASSQIQGNTEAFF. Here the CDR3 DNA reads TGTGCCAGCAGCCAAATACAGGGGAACACTGAAGCTTTCTTT. The variable domain in full, completed from reference TRBV7-6 and TRBJ1-1, reads GAGVSQSPRYKVTKRGQDVALRCDPISGHVSLYWYRQALGQGPEFLTYFNYEAQQDKSGLPNDRFSAERPEGSISTLTIQRTEQRDSAMYRCASSQIQGNTEAFFGQGTRLTVV.

This clonotype occurred a few times. This chain uses TRBV4-3 with TRBJ2-5, with 10 positions matching TRBD1. The CDR3 length is 15 residues. Germline CDR1 is LGHNA and CDR2 is YSLEER. The J segment lost 3 bases and the V segment lost 3 bases, leaving 4 bases of the junction unmatched. The DNA for the CDR3 is TGCGCCAGCAGCCAGGGGACAGGGGTCGAAGAGACCCAGTACTTC. Its protein is CASSQGTGVEETQYF.

The table lists this clonotype with a few counts. V and J are TRBV20-1 and TRBJ2-2; D gene unclear. The CDR3 runs to 14 residues. Looked up from germline, CDR1 is DFQATT and CDR2 is SNEGSKA (reference sequence). The V end lost 6 bases, the J end lost 6 bases, and 17 bases lay between the germline ends. For the CDR3, the DNA is TGCAGTGCCCTCTTATCTACCGCCCCCGGGGAGCTGTTTTTT. As protein: CSALLSTAPGELFF.

CDR3 sequence: CASSGRQGRNEQFF. The DNA of the CDR3 is TGTGCCAGCAGCGGGAGACAGGGTAGGAATGAGCAGTTCTTC. This chain links TRBV7-2 with TRBJ2-1; 7 nucleotides line up with TRBD1. Germline V gene data show CDR1 as SGHTA and CDR2 as FQGNSA. V lost 5 bases, J lost 7 bases, and 8 bases stayed unmatched. The CDR3 length is 14 residues.

The chain has TRBV7-8 and TRBJ1-1; the match to TRBD1 covers 9 bases. The trim removed 5 bases at V and 11 bases at J, leaving 9 bases unmatched. Per the germline V gene, CDR1 is SGHVS and CDR2 is FQNEAQ. The CDR3 extends over 13 amino acids. This CDR3 reads CASSARTGAVAFF. The CDR3 nucleotides are TGTGCCAGCAGCGCCCGGACAGGGGCGGTGGCTTTCTTT. The complete variable domain, with remaining parts taken from reference TRBV7-8 and TRBJ1-1, reads GAGVSQSPRYKVAKRGQDVALRCDPISGHVSLFWYQQALGQGPEFLTYFQNEAQLDKSGLPSDRFFAERPEGSVSTLKIQRTQQEDSAVYLCASSARTGAVAFFGQGTRLTVV.

V usage is TRBV10-3 and J usage is TRBJ2-2; D is possibly TRBD1 or TRBD2 (6 bases each). CDR1 and CDR2 (germline): ENHRY, SYGVKD. The length of the CDR3 is 12 residues. The V end lost 8 bases, the J end lost 5 bases, and 9 bases lay between the germline ends. The CDR3: CAIGGGTGELFF. In nucleotides, the CDR3 is TGTGCCATCGGAGGGGGGACCGGGGAGCTGTTTTTT.

This clonotype was counted a few times. The genes are TRBV5-1 and TRBJ2-7; weak D call: TRBD1 (5 bases). The V gene lost 0 bases and the J gene lost 2 bases, with 9 bases spanning the gap. The CDR3 is made up of 14 amino acids. Germline loops: CDR1 SGHRS, CDR2 YFSETQ. The CDR3 region is CASSLDTGPYEQYF. The CDR3 region has the DNA TGCGCCAGCAGCTTGGATACAGGTCCCTACGAGCAGTACTTC.

The rearrangement uses TRBV29-1 and TRBJ2-1; perhaps TRBD2 as D (6 bases). Germline lookup yields CDR1 SQVTM and CDR2 ANQGSEA. The CDR3 has 12 amino acids. V lost 6 bases and J 3 bases, leaving 9 bases between the germline ends. The CDR3 nucleotides are TGCAGCGTGGAGGGGCTCTACAATGAGCAGTTCTTC. Protein sequence: CSVEGLYNEQFF.

This sequence joins TRBV12-3 or TRBV12-4 and TRBJ2-2; the match to TRBD2 covers 8 bases. The trim removed 2 bases at V and 5 bases at J, leaving 7 bases unmatched. The CDR3 has 16 residues. The CDR3 here is CASSLPLRLATGELFF. CDR3 coding DNA: TGTGCCAGCAGTTTACCCCTGCGACTAGCGACCGGGGAGCTGTTTTTT.

A few counts support this clonotype. The chain combines TRBV6-1 with TRBJ2-7, with D maybe TRBD1 (8 bases). The CDR3 totals 15 residues. V gave up 3 bases and J gave up 3 bases, with 15 bases separating them. Germline values: CDR1 MNHNS, CDR2 SASEGT. The CDR3 nucleotides are TGTGCCAGCAGTGACCCTACAGGGGGGGTCTACGAGCAGTACTTC. It is translated as CASSDPTGGVYEQYF.

The rearrangement uses TRBV2 and TRBJ2-1; 7 bases map to TRBD2. CDR1 and CDR2 from the germline V gene are SNHLY and FYNNEI. The ends lost 6 bases at V and 8 bases at J; junction bases unmatched: 4. The CDR3 loop spans 12 amino acids. The CDR3 loop is CASRSSGDEQFF. CDR3 coding DNA: TGTGCCAGCAGGAGCAGCGGGGATGAGCAGTTCTTC.

The rearrangement uses TRBV29-1 and TRBJ1-1, with no clear D. CDR1 is SQVTM and CDR2 is ANQGSEA in the germline V gene. The CDR3 is made up of 12 amino acids. V dropped 5 bases and J dropped 4 bases, with 11 bases sitting between them. CDR3 region: CSVRVRSTEAFF. CDR3 nucleotides: TGCAGCGTTCGGGTCAGAAGCACTGAAGCTTTCTTT.

This clonotype showed up just a few times. This chain uses TRBV30 with TRBJ2-7, with 7 bases matching TRBD1. Trimming cost V 0 bases and J 2 bases; bases outside gene matches: 4. This CDR3 spans 14 amino acids. CDR1 is GTSNPN and CDR2 is SVGIG in the germline V gene (reference sequence). CDR3 nucleotides: TGTGCCTGGAGTGTACAGGGGCTGACCTACGAGCAGTACTTC. This translates into CAWSVQGLTYEQYF.

The sample holds a few counts of this clonotype. The V call is TRBV7-2, the J call TRBJ2-5; possible D gene TRBD2, 6 bases. The CDR3 contains 16 residues. V lost 4 bases to trimming and J lost 2 bases, with 17 bases between them. From germline, CDR1 is SGHTA and CDR2 FQGNSA. This chain's CDR3 is CASSSRLGESQETQYF. The CDR3, as DNA: TGTGCCAGCAGCTCCCGACTAGGCGAGTCACAAGAGACCCAGTACTTC.

The table lists this clonotype with a count of one. V is TRBV27 and J is TRBJ2-5; 10 bases line up with TRBD2. Germline lookup yields CDR1 MNHEY and CDR2 SMNVEV (reference sequence). The CDR3 covers 15 residues. With 6 bases clipped from V and 2 bases from J, the junction kept 6 bases outside the gene matches. The CDR3 DNA is TGTGCCAGCAGAAAAGCGGGGGGGCCTCAAGAGACCCAGTACTTC. Translating it yields CASRKAGGPQETQYF.

This clonotype was counted once. CDR3 region: CASSLDPMGVGTDTQYF. The DNA for the CDR3 is TGTGCCAGCAGCTTGGACCCCATGGGAGTGGGCACAGATACGCAGTATTTT. The chain employs TRBV5-5 and TRBJ2-3; D may be TRBD2 (5 bases). The CDR3 covers 17 residues. Trimming took off 0 bases at V and 1 base at J, with 15 bases between the two ends. CDR1 is SGHKS, CDR2 YYEKEE, per germline (reference sequence).

This chain links TRBV6-5 with TRBJ1-2; the D is unclear. The CDR3 has 12 residues. CDR1 MNHEY and CDR2 SVGAGI come from the germline V gene. V dropped 2 bases and J dropped 8 bases, with 9 bases sitting between them. The DNA of the CDR3 is TGTGCCAGCAGTTACCAGGACGGAGGCTACACCTTC. This codes for CASSYQDGGYTF.

The gene calls are TRBV15 and TRBJ2-3; D tentatively fits TRBD1 or TRBD2 (6 bases each). Trimming cost V 1 base and J 4 bases, with 15 bases left between them. This CDR3 is 16 amino acids long. Germline V CDR1 and CDR2: LNHNV, YYDKDF (reference sequence). The CDR3 DNA sequence: TGTGCCACCAGCAGAGGGTGGGGGGCCTCCTCAGATACGCAGTATTTT. Its translation: CATSRGWGASSDTQYF.

This clonotype has at least ten counts. V usage is TRBV9 and J usage is TRBJ2-2, with 8 bases lining up with TRBD2. Germline CDR1 is SGDLS and CDR2 is YYNGEE. V lost 3 bases, J lost 0 bases, and 4 bases stayed unmatched. The CDR3 runs 16 residues. The chain's CDR3 is CASSGLAGTNTGELFF. As DNA, the CDR3 is TGTGCCAGCAGCGGGTTAGCGGGAACGAACACCGGGGAGCTGTTTTTT.

The chain couples TRBV4-2 to TRBJ2-3; 11 bases are shared with TRBD2. Germline CDR1 reads LGHNA; CDR2 reads YNFKEQ. CDR3 length: 15 residues. The trim removed 4 bases at V and 2 bases at J, leaving 2 bases unmatched. The chain's CDR3 is CASSPLAGATDTQYF. As DNA, the CDR3 is TGTGCCAGCAGCCCACTAGCGGGAGCCACAGATACGCAGTATTTT.

V and J are TRBV20-1 and TRBJ1-2; D gene ambiguous. Germline assignment: CDR1 DFQATT and CDR2 SNEGSKA (reference sequence). V gave up 0 bases and J gave up 8 bases, with 19 bases separating them. The CDR3 consists of 15 residues. Here the CDR3 reads CSARDAGLGGSGYTF. CDR3 nucleotides: TGCAGTGCTAGAGATGCTGGACTGGGAGGTAGCGGCTACACCTTC.

This clonotype was seen only a few times. The chain employs TRBV20-1 and TRBJ1-3, with D possibly matching TRBD1 (6 bases). The germline V gene has CDR1 DFQATT and CDR2 SNEGSKA (reference sequence). Trimming cost V 0 bases and J 9 bases, with 9 bases left between them. The CDR3 is made up of 12 amino acids. The CDR3 here is CSARDTGSTIYF. The CDR3, as DNA: TGCAGTGCTAGAGATACAGGGAGCACCATATATTTT.

Many counts were recorded for this clonotype. The chain carries TRBV12-3 or TRBV12-4 and TRBJ1-2, with TRBD1 identical over 10 bases. The CDR3 is 15 residues long. J gave up 8 bases and V 5 bases, and 11 bases lay outside the gene matches. The CDR3 sequence: CASSPGQGQRSGYTF. The CDR3, as DNA: TGTGCCAGCAGTCCGGGACAGGGGCAAAGATCCGGCTACACCTTC.

The rearrangement links TRBV7-2 to TRBJ1-1; 7 bases agree with TRBD1. CDR3 length: 17 residues. With 4 bases clipped from V and 0 bases from J, the junction kept 11 bases outside the gene matches. Germline lookup yields CDR1 SGHTA and CDR2 FQGNSA. Here the CDR3 reads CASSWAGGTSMNTEAFF. CDR3 DNA sequence: TGTGCCAGCAGCTGGGCAGGGGGTACGAGCATGAACACTGAAGCTTTCTTT.

The table lists this clonotype with a few counts. The V gene is TRBV29-1, the J gene TRBJ1-2; D possibly corresponds to TRBD1 (5 bases). The germline V gene encodes CDR1 SQVTM and CDR2 ANQGSEA. CDR3 size: 13 residues. V lost 6 bases to trimming and J lost 8 bases, with 19 bases between them. Written as DNA, the CDR3 is TGCAGCGTGACTAAGAGGGGATTCGGGGGCTACACCTTC. Translating it yields CSVTKRGFGGYTF.

The V and J genes are TRBV12-3 or TRBV12-4 and TRBJ2-5, with TRBD2 matching 14 bases. The CDR3 has 17 residues. After removal of 3 bases from V and 4 bases from J, the junction contained 7 bases not matched to a gene. The CDR3 region is CASSFPQGLAGVETQYF. CDR3 sequence (DNA): TGTGCCAGCAGTTTCCCCCAGGGACTAGCGGGGGTAGAGACCCAGTACTTC.

Note on this clonotype: As the CDR3 is not closed by the conserved phenylalanine or tryptophan, this likely results from a read error. DNA for the CDR3: TGTGCCAGCACTCGGGACAGGGAAGAGACCCAGTACTCC. Translating it yields CASTRDREETQYS. The gene calls are TRBV2 and TRBJ2-5; 9 bases fit TRBD1. The CDR3 is made up of 13 amino acids. The germline gives CDR1 SNHLY, CDR2 FYNNEI. The V segment lost 7 bases and the J segment 3 bases; nucleotides outside the gene matches: 3.

This clonotype showed up just a few times. The rearrangement links TRBV20-1 to TRBJ1-1; D remains ambiguous. This CDR3 is 11 amino acids long. Trimming stripped 6 bases from V and 9 bases from J, with 14 bases between. Germline CDR1 and CDR2: DFQATT and SNEGSKA (reference sequence). The chain's CDR3 is CSALLEAKAFF. The CDR3 bases are TGCAGTGCCCTCCTTGAGGCTAAAGCTTTCTTT.

This clonotype was observed a handful of times. The chain joins TRBV24-1 to TRBJ1-2, with TRBD1 identical over 9 bases. CDR1 KGHDR and CDR2 SFDVKD come from the germline V gene. This CDR3 has 15 amino acids. With V trimmed by 3 bases and J by 8 bases, 9 bases remained unmatched. The CDR3 DNA follows: TGTGCCACCAGTGATCCGGGACAGGGTGGTGTAGGCTACACCTTC. As protein: CATSDPGQGGVGYTF.

This rearrangement joins TRBV29-1 to TRBJ2-1, with D unresolved. Looked up from germline, CDR1 is SQVTM and CDR2 is ANQGSEA. Trimming took off 4 bases at V and 0 bases at J, with 19 bases between the two ends. The CDR3 consists of 17 residues. The CDR3 coding sequence is TGCAGCGTTGCACTACCCATAGGTTTTAGCTCCTACAATGAGCAGTTCTTC. Translating gives CSVALPIGFSSYNEQFF.

V is TRBV7-2 and J is TRBJ2-1, with 11 bases that match TRBD2. Unmatched junction bases numbered 6, after V lost 4 bases and J lost 13 bases. Germline loops: CDR1 SGHTA, CDR2 FQGNSA. The CDR3 length is 13 residues. This chain's CDR3 is CASSSIAGGPQFF. The CDR3 DNA follows: TGTGCCAGCAGCTCTATAGCGGGAGGGCCCCAGTTCTTC.

This clonotype appeared a few times. At one end, the junction sequence differs from germline, possibly due to a read error. The chain carries TRBV20-1 and TRBJ1-1, with D unresolved. Germline V lookup: CDR1 DFQATT, CDR2 SNEGSKA (reference sequence). This CDR3 contains 13 residues. The CDR3 DNA sequence: TGCAGTGCTGGAGAACAGAAGAACACTGAAGCTTTCTTT. This gives the protein CSAGEQKNTEAFF.